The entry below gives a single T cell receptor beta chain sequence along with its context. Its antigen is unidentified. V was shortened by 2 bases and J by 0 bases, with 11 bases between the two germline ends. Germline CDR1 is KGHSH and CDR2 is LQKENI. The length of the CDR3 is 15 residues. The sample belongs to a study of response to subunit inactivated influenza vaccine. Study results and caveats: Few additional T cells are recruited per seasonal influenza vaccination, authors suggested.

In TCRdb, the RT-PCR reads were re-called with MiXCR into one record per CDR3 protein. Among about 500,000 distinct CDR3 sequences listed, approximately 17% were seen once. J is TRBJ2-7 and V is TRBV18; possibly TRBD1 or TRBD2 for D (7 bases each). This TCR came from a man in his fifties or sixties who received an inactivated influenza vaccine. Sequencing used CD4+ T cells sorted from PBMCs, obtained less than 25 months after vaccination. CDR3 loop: CASSPAGDSSYEQYF. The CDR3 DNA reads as TGTGCCAGCTCACCAGCGGGGGACAGCTCCTACGAGCAGTACTTC.